This is a list of T cell receptor beta chains from one sample in a study of T cells after yellow fever vaccination. One entry per CDR3 protein results from TCRdb running MiXCR on the 5' RACE reads. Of 340,000 or so distinct CDR3 sequences detected, around 12% appear once; the ten largest clones hold around 3%. The material sequenced was CD4+ T cells sorted from PBMCs, taken 15 days after the yellow fever booster vaccination. These receptors all stem from a man aged 18 to 30 who received the YFV17D yellow fever vaccine. The conserved cysteine and the conserved F or W are not part of the CDR3 here.

>TRBV7-3|TRBJ2-5
ASSSETGPVETQY
>TRBV29-1|TRBJ2-1
SVERGATYNEQF
>TRBV9|TRBJ1-2
ASSVAGFHPYGYT
>TRBV4-1|TRBJ2-1
ASSPKGLNDEQF
>TRBV4-3|TRBJ1-5
ASSQDLAVTGFRNQPQH
>TRBV25-1|TRBJ2-7
ASSAADRAYEQY
>TRBV12-3/TRBV12-4|TRBJ1-2
ASSRTYSYT
>TRBV6-1|TRBJ1-2
ASSLDTIAGYT
>TRBV4-2|TRBJ1-2
ASSQEVRLSYGYT
>TRBV5-1|TRBJ2-3
ASSLAAAGLTDTQY
>TRBV4-1|TRBJ1-5
ASSQETGSAQH
>TRBV12-3/TRBV12-4|TRBJ2-2
ASSLWDTGELF
>TRBV29-1|TRBJ2-5
SAADRVPETQY
>TRBV5-1|TRBJ1-3
ASSPTSSPGNTIY
>TRBV5-5|TRBJ1-4
ASSLGGQGQGKLF
>TRBV11-2|TRBJ1-2
ASSRKGGVDDYGYT
>TRBV27|TRBJ1-1
ASSRTSLGNTEAF
>TRBV7-2|TRBJ2-3
ASSLARWGGSTDTQY
>TRBV9|TRBJ2-5
ASSVGFLLAQETQY
>TRBV18|TRBJ1-3
ASSPNDSGNTIY
>TRBV10-3|TRBJ1-2
AISESPPYGYT
>TRBV12-3/TRBV12-4|TRBJ2-1
ASRGLAGYNEQF
>TRBV24-1|TRBJ1-4
ATSDSGQGNEKLF
>TRBV7-2|TRBJ2-6
ASRPDTYGANVLT
>TRBV28|TRBJ1-5
ASTDNQPQH
>TRBV29-1|TRBJ1-2
SVDSSGAGVGYT
>TRBV7-2|TRBJ2-5
ASSSVAEETQY
>TRBV20-1|TRBJ1-1
SARGGYTEAF
>TRBV20-1|TRBJ1-1
SACWVRGDVVEAF
>TRBV10-3|TRBJ1-1
AIREGGNTEAF
>TRBV23-1|TRBJ2-5
ASSRIAGEETQY
>TRBV7-9|TRBJ1-4
ASSSGDPRNEKLF
>TRBV12-3/TRBV12-4|TRBJ1-2
ASSNKARMNPNYGYT
>TRBV10-3|TRBJ1-2
AISESEGYGYT
>TRBV7-8|TRBJ1-1
ASSRQGTTEAF
>TRBV19|TRBJ2-3
ASRGRGGRADTQY
>TRBV7-9|TRBJ1-2
ATSFFPMNYGYT
>TRBV20-1|TRBJ2-6
SAPSPESSGANVLT
>TRBV24-1|TRBJ2-3
ATAPTGWTDTQY
>TRBV24-1|TRBJ2-5
ATSDPRGGGETQY
>TRBV7-9|TRBJ1-2
ASSFRDYGYT
>TRBV5-1|TRBJ1-4
ASSFQGPNEKLF
>TRBV28|TRBJ2-7
ASSVDSLSYEQY
>TRBV24-1|TRBJ2-1
ATSGNSYNEQF
>TRBV9|TRBJ1-2
ASSPWTGDWGYT
>TRBV14|TRBJ1-2
ASSQTTGQARYT